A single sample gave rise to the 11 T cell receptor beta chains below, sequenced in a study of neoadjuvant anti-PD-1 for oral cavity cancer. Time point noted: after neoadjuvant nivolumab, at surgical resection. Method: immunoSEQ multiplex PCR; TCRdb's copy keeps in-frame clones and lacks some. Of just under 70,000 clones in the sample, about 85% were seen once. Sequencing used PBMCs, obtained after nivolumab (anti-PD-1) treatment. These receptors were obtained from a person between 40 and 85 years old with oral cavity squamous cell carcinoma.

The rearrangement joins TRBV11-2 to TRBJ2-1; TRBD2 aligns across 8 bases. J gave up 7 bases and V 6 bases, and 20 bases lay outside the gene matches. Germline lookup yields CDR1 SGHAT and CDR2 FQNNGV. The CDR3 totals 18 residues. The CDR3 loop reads CASRPSGTSRKWPNEQFF. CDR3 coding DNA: TGTGCCAGCAGGCCCAGCGGGACTAGTAGAAAGTGGCCTAATGAGCAGTTCTTC. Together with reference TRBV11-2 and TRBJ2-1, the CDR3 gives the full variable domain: EAGVAQSPRYKIIEKRQSVAFWCNPISGHATLYWYQQILGQGPKLLIQFQNNGVVDDSQLPKDRFSAERLKGVDSTLKIQPAKLEDSAVYLCASRPSGTSRKWPNEQFFGPGTRLTVL.

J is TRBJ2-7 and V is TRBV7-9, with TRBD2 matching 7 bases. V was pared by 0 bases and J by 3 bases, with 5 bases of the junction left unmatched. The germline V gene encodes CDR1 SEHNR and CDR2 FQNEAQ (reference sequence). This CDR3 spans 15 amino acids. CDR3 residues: CASSLAGGLNYEQYF. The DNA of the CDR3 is TGTGCCAGCAGCTTAGCGGGAGGGTTAAACTACGAGCAGTACTTC.

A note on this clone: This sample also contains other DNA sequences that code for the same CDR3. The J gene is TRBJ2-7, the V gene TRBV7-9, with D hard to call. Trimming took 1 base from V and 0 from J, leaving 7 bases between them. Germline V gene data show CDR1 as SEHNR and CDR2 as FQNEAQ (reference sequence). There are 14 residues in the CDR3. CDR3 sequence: CASSLEGSSYEQYF. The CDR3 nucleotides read TGTGCCAGCAGCTTAGAGGGTAGCTCCTACGAGCAGTACTTC.

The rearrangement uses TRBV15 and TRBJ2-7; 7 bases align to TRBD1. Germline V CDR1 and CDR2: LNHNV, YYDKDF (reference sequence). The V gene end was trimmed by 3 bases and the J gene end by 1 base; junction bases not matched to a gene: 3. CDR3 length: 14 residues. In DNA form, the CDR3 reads TGTGCCACCAGCAGCTGGGACAGTTCCTACGAGCAGTACTTC. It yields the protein CATSSWDSSYEQYF.

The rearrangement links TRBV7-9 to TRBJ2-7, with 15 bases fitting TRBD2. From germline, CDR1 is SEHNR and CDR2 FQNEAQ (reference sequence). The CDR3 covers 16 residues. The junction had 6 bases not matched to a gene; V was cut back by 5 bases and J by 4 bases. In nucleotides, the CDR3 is TGTGCCAGCAGCCCAGGGACTAGCGGGAGGATGTACGAGCAGTACTTC. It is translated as CASSPGTSGRMYEQYF. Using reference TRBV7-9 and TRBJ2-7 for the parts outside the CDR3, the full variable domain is DTGVSQNPRHKITKRGQNVTFRCDPISEHNRLYWYRQTLGQGPEFLTYFQNEAQLEKSRLLSDRFSAERPKGSFSTLEIQRTEQGDSAMYLCASSPGTSGRMYEQYFGPGTRLTVT.

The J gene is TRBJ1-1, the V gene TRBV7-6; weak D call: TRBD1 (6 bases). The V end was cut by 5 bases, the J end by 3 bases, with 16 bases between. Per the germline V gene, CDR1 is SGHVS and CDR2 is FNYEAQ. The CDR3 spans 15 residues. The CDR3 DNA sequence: TGTGCCAGCAGCCGCCGGACAGCGGAGTACACTGAAGCTTTCTTT. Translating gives CASSRRTAEYTEAFF. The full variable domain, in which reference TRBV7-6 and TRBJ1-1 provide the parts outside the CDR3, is GAGVSQSPRYKVTKRGQDVALRCDPISGHVSLYWYRQALGQGPEFLTYFNYEAQQDKSGLPNDRFSAERPEGSISTLTIQRTEQRDSAMYRCASSRRTAEYTEAFFGQGTRLTVV.

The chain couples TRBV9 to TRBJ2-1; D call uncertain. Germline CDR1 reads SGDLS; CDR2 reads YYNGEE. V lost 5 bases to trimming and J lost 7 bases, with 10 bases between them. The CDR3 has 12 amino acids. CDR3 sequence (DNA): TGTGCCAGCAGTGATACCGATAATGAGCAGTTCTTC. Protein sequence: CASSDTDNEQFF.

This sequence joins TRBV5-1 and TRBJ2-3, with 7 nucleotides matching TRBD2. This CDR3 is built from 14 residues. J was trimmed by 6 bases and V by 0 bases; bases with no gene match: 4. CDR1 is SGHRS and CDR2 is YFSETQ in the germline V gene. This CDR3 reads CASSLARLADTQYF. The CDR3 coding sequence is TGCGCCAGCAGCTTGGCCAGACTAGCTGATACGCAGTATTTT.

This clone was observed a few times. In DNA form, the CDR3 reads TGTGCCAGCAGGATCTACAGGGGGCAATATAATGGCTACACCTTC. Protein: CASRIYRGQYNGYTF. This rearrangement joins TRBV28 to TRBJ1-2; TRBD1 aligns across 9 bases. Unmatched junction bases numbered 11, after V lost 6 bases and J lost 6 bases. Germline V gives CDR1 MDHEN, CDR2 SYDVKM. The CDR3 extends over 15 amino acids.

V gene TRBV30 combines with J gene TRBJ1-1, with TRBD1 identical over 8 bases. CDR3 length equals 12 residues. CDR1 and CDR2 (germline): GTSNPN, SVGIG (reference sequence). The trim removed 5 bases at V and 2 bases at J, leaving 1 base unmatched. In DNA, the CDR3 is TGTGCCTGGGGACAGGGCAACACTGAAGCTTTCTTT. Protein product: CAWGQGNTEAFF.

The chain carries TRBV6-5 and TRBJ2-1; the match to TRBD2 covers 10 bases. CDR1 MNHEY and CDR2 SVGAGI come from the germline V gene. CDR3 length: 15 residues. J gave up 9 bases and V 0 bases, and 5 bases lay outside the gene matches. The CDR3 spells CASSYSASGRPEQFF. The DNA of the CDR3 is TGTGCCAGCAGTTACTCCGCTAGCGGGAGACCTGAGCAGTTCTTC.